This T cell receptor beta chain derives from a study of blood T cell repertoires in COVID-19. Study overall: Sample material is recorded as cDNA or gDNA derived from T cells, B-cell-depleted T cells, or PBMCs.

Germline CDR1 and CDR2: SGHRS and YFSETQ. V was clipped by 3 bases and J by 6 bases, with 14 bases between them. This CDR3 contains 14 residues. The method was immunoSEQ multiplex PCR; TCRdb's version includes in-frame clones alone and lacks a portion of them. The sample lists some 420,000 clones; roughly nine tenths were seen once. Sequenced sample: PBMCs or T cells enriched from blood (not recorded which). The genes are TRBV5-1 and TRBJ2-3, with D perhaps TRBD2 (7 bases). This receptor was identified in a man aged 30-40 years who had recovered from COVID-19. DNA for the CDR3: TGCGCCAGCAGCTCCAGCGGGACAAGCGATACGCAGTATTTT. Amino acids: CASSSSGTSDTQYF.